Listed below are T cell receptor beta chains from one sample, sequenced in a study of cytomegalovirus exposure and HLA in healthy donors. Produced via immunoSEQ multiplex PCR; TCRdb's table is partial and in-frame only. The sample lists about 130,000 clones, approximately 61% occurring once. The source material was PBMCs. These receptors were obtained from a human donor in good health. Each CDR3 is given with its conserved first and last residue. A D gene is named only where the DNA matches it firmly. For some rows the clone size is stated as once, few or many, or as a class when expanded; others skip it.

J: TRBJ1-5; size: few; V: TRBV19; D: TRBD1; DNA: TGTGCCAGTACCGAGACAGGGGGCTTTGGCAATCAGCCCCAGCATTTT; CDR3: CASTETGGFGNQPQHF
J: TRBJ2-7; size: -; V: TRBV28; D: TRBD2; DNA: TGTGCCAGCAGTTTGGGGGGGGGAGCCTACGAGCAGTACTTC; CDR3: CASSLGGGAYEQYF
J: TRBJ2-7; size: few; V: TRBV19; D: TRBD2; DNA: TGTGCCAGTAGTGACAGAAGCGGGAGGACCATCTCCTACGAGCAGTACTTC; CDR3: CASSDRSGRTISYEQYF
J: TRBJ1-1; size: once; V: TRBV28; D: -; DNA: TGTGCCAGCAGTTTAAGCGGGACGAACACTGAAGCTTTCTTT; CDR3: CASSLSGTNTEAFF
J: TRBJ2-3; size: -; V: TRBV11-2; D: -; DNA: TGTGCCAGCAGCCAAGGCGGCAGGGCAAGAGATACGCAGTATTTT; CDR3: CASSQGGRARDTQYF
J: TRBJ2-7; size: few; V: TRBV2; D: TRBD1; DNA: TGTGCCAGCAGCGGGACAGACTCCTACGAGCAGTACTTC; CDR3: CASSGTDSYEQYF
J: TRBJ1-5; size: once; V: TRBV29-1; D: -; DNA: TGCAGCATAAATACAGGGTTTGGCCAGCCCCAGCATTTT; CDR3: CSINTGFGQPQHF
J: TRBJ2-7; size: few; V: TRBV14; D: -; DNA: TGTGCCAGCAGCCCCTCCCCCTACGAGCAGTACTTC; CDR3: CASSPSPYEQYF
J: TRBJ2-1; size: -; V: TRBV11-3; D: -; DNA: TGTGCCAGCAGCTTACGGGACTCCCAGTTCCCCTTTGGGAATGAGCAGTTCTTC; CDR3: CASSLRDSQFPFGNEQFF
J: TRBJ2-7; size: -; V: TRBV4-2; D: TRBD2; DNA: TGTGCCAGCAGCCAAGTCTCTAGCGGAGCAAACTACGGGGCGCAGTACTTC; CDR3: CASSQVSSGANYGAQYF
J: TRBJ2-7; size: -; V: TRBV27; D: -; DNA: TGTGCCAGCAGTAGAGGGACAATTGACGAGCAGTACTTC; CDR3: CASSRGTIDEQYF
J: TRBJ1-2; size: few; V: TRBV19; D: -; DNA: TGTGCCAGTAGTGTTAACCGGGACACTAGATTCGGCTACACCTTC; CDR3: CASSVNRDTRFGYTF
J: TRBJ1-5; size: -; V: TRBV10-1; D: -; DNA: TGCGCCAGCAGTGAGTCGATGGGCCAGCCCCAGCATTTT; CDR3: CASSESMGQPQHF